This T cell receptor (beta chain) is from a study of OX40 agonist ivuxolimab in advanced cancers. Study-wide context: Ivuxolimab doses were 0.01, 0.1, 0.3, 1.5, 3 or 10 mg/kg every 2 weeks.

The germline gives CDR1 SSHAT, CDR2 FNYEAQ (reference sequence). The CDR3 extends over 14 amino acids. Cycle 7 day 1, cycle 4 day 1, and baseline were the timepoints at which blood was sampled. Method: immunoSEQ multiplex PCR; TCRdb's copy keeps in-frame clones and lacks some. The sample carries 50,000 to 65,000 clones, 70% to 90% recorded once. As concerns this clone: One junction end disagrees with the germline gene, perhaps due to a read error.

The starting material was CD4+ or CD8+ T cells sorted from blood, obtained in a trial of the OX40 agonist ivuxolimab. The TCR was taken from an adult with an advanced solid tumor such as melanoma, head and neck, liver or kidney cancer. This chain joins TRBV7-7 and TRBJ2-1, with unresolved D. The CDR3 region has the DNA TGTGCTAGCAGCCCCCCGGACCGGGACAATGAGCAGTTCTTC. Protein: CASSPPDRDNEQFF.